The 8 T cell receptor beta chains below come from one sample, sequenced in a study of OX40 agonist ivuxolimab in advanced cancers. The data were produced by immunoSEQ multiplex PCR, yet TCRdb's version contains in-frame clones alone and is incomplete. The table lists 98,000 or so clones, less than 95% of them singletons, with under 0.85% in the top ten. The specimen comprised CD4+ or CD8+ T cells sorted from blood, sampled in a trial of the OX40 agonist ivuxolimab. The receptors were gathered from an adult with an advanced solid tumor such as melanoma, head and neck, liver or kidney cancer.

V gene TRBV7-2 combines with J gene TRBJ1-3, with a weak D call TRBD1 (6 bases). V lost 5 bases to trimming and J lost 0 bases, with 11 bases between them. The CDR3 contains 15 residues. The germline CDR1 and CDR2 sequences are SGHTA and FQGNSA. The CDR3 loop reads CASSPQGRSGNTIYF. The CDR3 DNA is TGTGCCAGCAGCCCACAGGGTCGCTCTGGAAACACCATATATTTT.

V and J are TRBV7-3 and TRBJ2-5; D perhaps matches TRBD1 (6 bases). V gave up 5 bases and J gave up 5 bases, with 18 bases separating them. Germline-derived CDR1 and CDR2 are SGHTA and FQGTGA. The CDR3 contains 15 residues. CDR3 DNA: TGTGCCAGCAGCCCCACCAACAGGGTGGGGGAGACCCAGTACTTC. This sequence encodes CASSPTNRVGETQYF.

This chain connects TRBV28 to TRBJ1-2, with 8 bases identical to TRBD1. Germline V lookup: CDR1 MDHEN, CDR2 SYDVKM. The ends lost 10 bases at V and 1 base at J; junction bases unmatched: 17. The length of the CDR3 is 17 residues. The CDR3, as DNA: TGTGCCACCCTTTGGACAGGGAATCCCAGCTTTAACTATGGCTACACCTTC. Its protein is CATLWTGNPSFNYGYTF.

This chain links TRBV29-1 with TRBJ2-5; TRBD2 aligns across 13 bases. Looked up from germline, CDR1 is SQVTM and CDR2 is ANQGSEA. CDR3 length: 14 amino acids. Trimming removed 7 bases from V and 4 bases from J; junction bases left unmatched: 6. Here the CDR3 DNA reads TGCAGCGCCGAGGGACTAGCGGGGCGAGAGACCCAGTACTTC. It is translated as CSAEGLAGRETQYF.

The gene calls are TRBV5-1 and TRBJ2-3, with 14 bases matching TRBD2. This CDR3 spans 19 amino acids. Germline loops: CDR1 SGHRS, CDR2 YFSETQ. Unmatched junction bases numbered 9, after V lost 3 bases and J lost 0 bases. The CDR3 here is CASSSGLAGGVESTDTQYF. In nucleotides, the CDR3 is TGCGCCAGCAGCTCCGGACTAGCGGGGGGTGTTGAGAGCACAGATACGCAGTATTTT. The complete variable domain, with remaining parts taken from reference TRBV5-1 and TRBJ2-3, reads KAGVTQTPRYLIKTRGQQVTLSCSPISGHRSVSWYQQTPGQGLQFLFEYFSETQRNKGNFPGRFSGRQFSNSRSEMNVSTLELGDSALYLCASSSGLAGGVESTDTQYFGPGTRLTVL.

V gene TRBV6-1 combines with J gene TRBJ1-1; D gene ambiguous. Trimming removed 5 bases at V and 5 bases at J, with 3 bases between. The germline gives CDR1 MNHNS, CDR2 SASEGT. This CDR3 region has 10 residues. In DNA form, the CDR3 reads TGTGCCAGCAGTCGTACTGAAGCTTTCTTT. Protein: CASSRTEAFF.

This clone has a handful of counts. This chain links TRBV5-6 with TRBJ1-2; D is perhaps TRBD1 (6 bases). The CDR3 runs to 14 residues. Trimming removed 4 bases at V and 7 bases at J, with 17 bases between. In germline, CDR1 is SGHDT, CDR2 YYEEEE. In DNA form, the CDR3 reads TGTGCCAGCAGCGTGGGACATGGGGATGCTGGCTACACCTTC. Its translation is CASSVGHGDAGYTF.

CDR3 sequence reads: CASGSGDRGLRQETQYF. The CDR3 DNA reads as TGTGCTAGTGGTTCCGGGGACAGGGGGTTACGTCAAGAGACCCAGTACTTC. This chain connects TRBV12-5 to TRBJ2-5, with 11 bases that match TRBD1. The CDR3 covers 17 residues. The germline V gene has CDR1 LGHNT and CDR2 FRNRAP. The J segment lost 2 bases and the V segment lost 4 bases, leaving 9 bases of the junction unmatched.